This entry features one T cell receptor (beta chain) sequence. Its specificity is unknown. The authors ran a second PCR of roughly 6 to 11 cycles using a sample-barcoded 5' primer and a J-beta primer mix. Each cDNA molecule received a tag from a template-switch adaptor that had 12 random nucleotides. Each CDR3 protein gets one entry after TCRdb re-called the 5' RACE reads with MiXCR. The table lists around 900,000 distinct CDR3 sequences, 45% to 60% of them singletons. This sample is part of a study of blood T cells in healthy people across ages. No fewer than 6 micrograms of total RNA were isolated from every sample. Findings and limits, study-wide: Estimated diversity, derived from one million T cells, was regarded as an underestimate.

Material for sequencing was blood. The clonotype comes from a woman aged 55-70 years in good health.

This chain's CDR3 is CASSEPGQGFRETQYF. The DNA of the CDR3 is TGTGCCAGCAGTGAACCGGGACAGGGGTTTCGAGAGACCCAGTACTTC. V and J are TRBV25-1 and TRBJ2-5, with 10 bases fitting TRBD1. The J segment lost 4 bases and the V segment lost 2 bases, leaving 7 bases of the junction unmatched. CDR3 length: 16 residues. Germline lookup yields CDR1 MGHDK and CDR2 SYGVNS.